This record concerns one T cell receptor beta chain sequence. The sample comes from a study of cytomegalovirus exposure and HLA in healthy donors. In the study overall: One earlier analysis, a look at 150 million to 200 million T cells, found some 120 million unique TCR beta sequences.

V was pared by 3 bases and J by 2 bases, with 11 bases between. This CDR3 has 14 amino acids. Germline values: CDR1 SGHNT, CDR2 YYREEE (reference sequence). PCR primers comprised 60 Vbeta and 13 Jbeta primers. Only in-frame clones appear in the TCRdb table, and some are missing; sequencing was by immunoSEQ multiplex PCR. The sample lists approximately 110,000 clones, over 70% seen once, with 4.1% in the top ten. The donors (healthy individuals) were bone marrow donors. This clonotype originated in a woman in her thirties or forties in good health and CMV-seronegative. Specimen: PBMCs. The chain combines TRBV5-4 with TRBJ1-1; D is perhaps TRBD1 (6 bases). For the CDR3, the DNA is TGTGCCAGCAGCTCGGACAGCCCCAACACTGAAGCTTTCTTT. This codes for CASSSDSPNTEAFF.